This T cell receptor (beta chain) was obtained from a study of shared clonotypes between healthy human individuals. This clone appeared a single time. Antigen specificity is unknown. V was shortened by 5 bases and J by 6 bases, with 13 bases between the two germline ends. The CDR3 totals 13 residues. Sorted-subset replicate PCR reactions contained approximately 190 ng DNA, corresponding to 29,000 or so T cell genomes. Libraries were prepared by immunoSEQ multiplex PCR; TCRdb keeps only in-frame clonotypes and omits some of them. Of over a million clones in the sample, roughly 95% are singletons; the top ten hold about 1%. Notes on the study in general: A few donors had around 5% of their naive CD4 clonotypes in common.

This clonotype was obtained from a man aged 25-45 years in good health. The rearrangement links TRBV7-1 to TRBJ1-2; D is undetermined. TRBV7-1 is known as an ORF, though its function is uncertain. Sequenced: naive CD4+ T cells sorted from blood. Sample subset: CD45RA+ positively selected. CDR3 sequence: CASSQELYDGYTF. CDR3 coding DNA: TGTGCCAGCAGCCAAGAGCTCTATGATGGCTACACCTTC.